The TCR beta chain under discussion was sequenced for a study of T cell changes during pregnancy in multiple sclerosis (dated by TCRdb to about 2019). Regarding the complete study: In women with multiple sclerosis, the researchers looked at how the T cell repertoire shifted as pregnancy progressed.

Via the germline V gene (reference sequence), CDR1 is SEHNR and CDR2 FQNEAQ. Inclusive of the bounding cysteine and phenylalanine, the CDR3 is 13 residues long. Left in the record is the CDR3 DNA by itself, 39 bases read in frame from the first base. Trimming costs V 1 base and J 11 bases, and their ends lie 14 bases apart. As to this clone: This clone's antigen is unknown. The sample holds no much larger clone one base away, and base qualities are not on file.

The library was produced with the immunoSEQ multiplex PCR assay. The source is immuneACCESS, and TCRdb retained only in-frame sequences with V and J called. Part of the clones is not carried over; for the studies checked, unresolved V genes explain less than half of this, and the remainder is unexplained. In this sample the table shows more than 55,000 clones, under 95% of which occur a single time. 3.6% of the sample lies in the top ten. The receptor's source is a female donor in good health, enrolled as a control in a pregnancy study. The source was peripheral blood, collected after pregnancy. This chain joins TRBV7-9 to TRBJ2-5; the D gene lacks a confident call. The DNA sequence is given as TGTGCCAGCAGCTTAGGTCTTTATGGAGTACAGTACTTC. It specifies CASSLGLYGVQYF.